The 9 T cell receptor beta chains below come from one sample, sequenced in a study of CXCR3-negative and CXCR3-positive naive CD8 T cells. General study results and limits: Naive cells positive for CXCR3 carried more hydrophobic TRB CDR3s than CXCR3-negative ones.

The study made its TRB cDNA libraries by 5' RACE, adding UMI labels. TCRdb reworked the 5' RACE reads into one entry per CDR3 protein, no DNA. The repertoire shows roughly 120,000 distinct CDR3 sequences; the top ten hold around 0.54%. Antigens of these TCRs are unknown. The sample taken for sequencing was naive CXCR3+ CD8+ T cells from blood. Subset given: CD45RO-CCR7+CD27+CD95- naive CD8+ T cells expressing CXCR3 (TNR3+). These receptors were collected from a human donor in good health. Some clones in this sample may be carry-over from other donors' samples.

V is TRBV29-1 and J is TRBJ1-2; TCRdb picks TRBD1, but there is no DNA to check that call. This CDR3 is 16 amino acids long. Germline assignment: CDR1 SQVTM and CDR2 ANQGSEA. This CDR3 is CSVVPVPGGANYGYTF.

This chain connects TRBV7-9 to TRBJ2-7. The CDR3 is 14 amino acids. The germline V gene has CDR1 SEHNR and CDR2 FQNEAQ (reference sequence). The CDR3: CASSLVTNPYEQYF. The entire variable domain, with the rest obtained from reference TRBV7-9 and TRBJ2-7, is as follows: DTGVSQNPRHKITKRGQNVTFRCDPISEHNRLYWYRQTLGQGPEFLTYFQNEAQLEKSRLLSDRFSAERPKGSFSTLEIQRTEQGDSAMYLCASSLVTNPYEQYFGPGTRLTVT.

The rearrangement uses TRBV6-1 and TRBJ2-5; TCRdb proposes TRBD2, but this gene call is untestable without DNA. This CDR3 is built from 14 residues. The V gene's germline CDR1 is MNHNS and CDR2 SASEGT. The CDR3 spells CASSDGLAGETQYF.

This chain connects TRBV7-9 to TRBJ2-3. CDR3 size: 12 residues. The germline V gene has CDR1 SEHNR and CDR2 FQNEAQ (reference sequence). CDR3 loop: CASSGVRDTQYF.

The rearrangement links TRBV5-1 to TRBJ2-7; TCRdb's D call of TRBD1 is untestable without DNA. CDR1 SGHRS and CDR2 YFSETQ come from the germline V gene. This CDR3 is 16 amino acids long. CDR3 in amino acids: CASSSKDDAPSYEQYF.

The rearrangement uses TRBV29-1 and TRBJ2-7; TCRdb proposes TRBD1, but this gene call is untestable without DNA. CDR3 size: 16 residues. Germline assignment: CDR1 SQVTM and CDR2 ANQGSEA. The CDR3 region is CSAFDSRQGRTYEQYF.

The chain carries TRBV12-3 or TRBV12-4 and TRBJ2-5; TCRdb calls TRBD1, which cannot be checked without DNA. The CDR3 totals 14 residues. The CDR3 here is CASGIGAPQETQYF.

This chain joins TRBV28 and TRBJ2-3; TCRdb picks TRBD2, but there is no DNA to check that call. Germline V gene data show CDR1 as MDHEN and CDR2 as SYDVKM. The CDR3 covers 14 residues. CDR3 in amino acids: CASSFGGGTDTQYF.

CDR3 protein: CSVRPGGTGELFF. The chain couples TRBV29-1 to TRBJ2-2; the TCRdb call, TRBD1, lacks DNA for checking. This CDR3 is built from 13 residues. Germline assignment: CDR1 SQVTM and CDR2 ANQGSEA.